A selection of T cell receptor beta chains follows, all from one sample in a study of cytomegalovirus exposure and HLA in healthy donors. Assay used: immunoSEQ multiplex PCR; TCRdb lists only in-frame clones, some missing. The table lists some 78,000 clones, 65% to 80% of them singletons. Sample: PBMCs. These receptors all stem from a woman between 35 and 50 years old in good health and CMV-seropositive. The CDR3 runs from the conserved cysteine through the conserved F or W. D genes are given only for firm matches. Where a row states a size, it is once, few, many or the class of an expanded clone; other rows omit it.

cdr3_aa,cdr3_nt,j_call,d_call,clone_size,v_call
CASSLGGRATKTQYF,TGTGCCAGCAGTTTGGGCGGGAGGGCCACGAAGACCCAGTACTTC,TRBJ2-5,TRBD2,once,TRBV28
CATSRTGTLGYTF,TGTGCCACCAGCAGGACAGGGACCCTTGGCTACACCTTC,TRBJ1-2,TRBD1,.,TRBV15
CASSYQAGEQFF,TGTGCCAGCAGTTACCAGGCGGGAGAGCAGTTCTTC,TRBJ2-1,.,.,TRBV27
CASSEWDKAFF,TGTGCCAGCAGTGAATGGGACAAAGCTTTCTTT,TRBJ1-1,.,once,TRBV6-1
CASSYLSISNTGELFF,TGTGCCAGCAGCTATTTAAGCATTTCGAACACCGGGGAGCTGTTTTTT,TRBJ2-2,.,.,TRBV7-2
CASSWGQGNTDTQYF,TGCGCCAGCAGCTGGGGACAGGGGAACACAGATACGCAGTATTTT,TRBJ2-3,TRBD1,.,TRBV5-1
CASTQGSEAFF,TGTGCCAGCACTCAGGGATCTGAAGCTTTCTTT,TRBJ1-1,.,.,TRBV6-5
CASSLLLGSTQYF,TGTGCCAGCAGCTTACTCCTAGGGAGTACGCAGTATTTT,TRBJ2-3,.,once,TRBV5-8
CAISASNTEAFF,TGTGCCATCAGTGCTTCGAACACTGAAGCTTTCTTT,TRBJ1-1,.,many,TRBV10-3
CASTRRQTWEKLFF,TGTGCCAGCACCCGACGGCAGACTTGGGAAAAACTGTTTTTT,TRBJ1-4,.,.,TRBV28
CASSPPTSGSDTGELFF,TGTGCCAGCAGCCCACCGACTAGCGGGAGCGACACCGGGGAGCTGTTTTTT,TRBJ2-2,TRBD2,.,TRBV5-6
CASSLSMREGGETQYF,TGTGCCAGCAGTTTATCGATGAGGGAGGGCGGCGAGACCCAGTACTTC,TRBJ2-5,TRBD2,.,TRBV27
CAGGGETQYF,TGTGCCGGCGGGGGAGAGACCCAGTACTTC,TRBJ2-5,TRBD2,.,TRBV7-9
CASSLLKDSNTGELFF,TGCGCCAGCAGCCTACTGAAGGACAGTAACACCGGGGAGCTGTTTTTT,TRBJ2-2,.,.,TRBV5-1
CASNTGTSATDTQYF,TGTGCCAGCAACACCGGGACTAGCGCTACAGATACGCAGTATTTT,TRBJ2-3,TRBD2,.,TRBV2
CASSVGQGLLEQYF,TGTGCCAGCAGTGTGGGACAGGGACTCCTAGAGCAGTACTTC,TRBJ2-7,TRBD1,.,TRBV2
CASHHHNRTGPLRGITEAFF,TGTGCAAGCCACCATCATAACAGGACAGGTCCCCTTAGGGGAATCACTGAAGCTTTCTTT,TRBJ1-1,.,.,TRBV12-2
CASSPFLSTNEKLFF,TGTGCCAGCAGTCCCTTCCTTTCAACTAATGAAAAACTGTTTTTT,TRBJ1-4,.,.,TRBV6-5
CASSVGGTADGYTF,TGTGCCAGCAGCGTAGGGGGCACGGCGGATGGCTACACCTTC,TRBJ1-2,.,.,TRBV9
CASSVGGGLNTEAFF,TGTGCCAGCAGCGTAGGCGGGGGGTTGAACACTGAAGCTTTCTTT,TRBJ1-1,.,.,TRBV9
CASSLGDRDYGYTF,TGTGCCAGCAGCTTGGGGGACAGGGACTATGGCTACACCTTC,TRBJ1-2,TRBD1,.,TRBV5-4
CASSSTTGVRTEAFF,TGTGCCAGCAGCAGTACCACAGGGGTGCGAACTGAAGCTTTCTTT,TRBJ1-1,TRBD1,.,TRBV5-8
CASSTGQGRELFF,TGTGCCAGTAGTACGGGTCAGGGCCGGGAGCTGTTTTTT,TRBJ2-2,.,.,TRBV19
CASSFRGMETQYF,TGCGCCAGCAGCTTCAGGGGGATGGAGACCCAGTACTTC,TRBJ2-5,TRBD1,.,TRBV5-1
CAWSRQGASYEQYF,TGTGCCTGGAGTCGACAGGGGGCGTCCTACGAGCAGTACTTC,TRBJ2-7,TRBD1,once,TRBV30
CASSPRQYDEQYF,TGTGCCAGTAGTCCCCGACAGTACGACGAGCAGTACTTC,TRBJ2-7,.,.,TRBV19
CASSKGQGDYNEQFF,TGTGCCAGCAGCAAGGGACAGGGGGACTACAATGAGCAGTTCTTC,TRBJ2-1,TRBD1,few,TRBV7-6
CASKLVDRGAFF,TGTGCCAGCAAACTAGTGGACAGGGGAGCTTTCTTT,TRBJ1-1,TRBD1,few,TRBV28
CASSQVSGSGTDTQYF,TGTGCCAGCAGCCAGGTCAGCGGTAGCGGCACAGATACGCAGTATTTT,TRBJ2-3,.,.,TRBV4-2
CAWSVSAGNEQFF,TGTGCCTGGAGTGTCTCTGCGGGTAATGAGCAGTTCTTC,TRBJ2-1,.,.,TRBV30
CASSREEGGGELFF,TGTGCCAGCAGTAGGGAGGAGGGCGGCGGGGAGCTGTTTTTT,TRBJ2-2,.,once,TRBV6-6
CASSPAAVSTDTQYF,TGTGCCAGCAGCCCCGCGGCAGTTAGCACAGATACGCAGTATTTT,TRBJ2-3,.,.,TRBV5-6
CASRLPGRVTGFSGYTF,TGTGCAAGTCGCTTGCCCGGGAGGGTAACAGGGTTCAGTGGCTACACCTTC,TRBJ1-2,.,.,TRBV12-2
CASSEWFAGFDEQYF,TGCGCCAGCAGTGAGTGGTTCGCAGGGTTTGACGAGCAGTACTTC,TRBJ2-7,.,.,TRBV10-2
CASCTLGFTGELFF,TGTGCCAGCTGTACACTCGGGTTCACCGGGGAGCTGTTTTTT,TRBJ2-2,.,.,TRBV6-1
CASSGTLNTGELFF,TGTGCCAGCAGCGGGACTCTGAACACCGGGGAGCTGTTTTTT,TRBJ2-2,.,.,TRBV7-6